This entry lists 5 T cell receptor beta chains sequenced from one sample in a study of brain T cells in children with intractable seizures (TCRdb year 2021). Library construction relied on the immunoSEQ multiplex PCR assay. In its TCRdb copy, this immuneACCESS table keeps in-frame sequences only and misses some clones. Where compared with another copy, unresolved V genes explain less than half of these, and the others have no known cause. The sample includes 110,000 or so clones, with around 94% observed a single time. The biggest ten clones account for around 4% of the sample. The sample's time point label, in plain terms: resected brain tissue, or blood drawn just prior to surgery. The sequencing used peripheral blood, collected at surgery. The receptors were sampled from a boy younger than two with hemimegalencephaly and intractable seizures.

The chain combines TRBV20-1 with TRBJ1-6; possible D gene TRBD1, 5 bases. In germline, CDR1 is DFQATT, CDR2 SNEGSKA (reference sequence). Trimming pared 3 bases from V and 8 bases from J, leaving 20 bases between. This CDR3 is built from 16 residues. The CDR3 region has the DNA TGCAGTGCTAGTAGGTCAGGGAGTCATTTTGATTCACCCCTCCACTTT. Protein: CSASRSGSHFDSPLHF.

The CDR3 coding sequence is TGTGCCAGCAGTTACGCCCCGTCGGGAGGGCGGTTCTTC. This translates into CASSYAPSGGRFF. This rearrangement joins TRBV6-6 to TRBJ2-1; 8 bases are a match to TRBD2. Germline lookup yields CDR1 MNHNY and CDR2 SVGAGI (reference sequence). V shed 2 bases, J shed 15 bases, and the junction held 9 bases outside the gene matches. The CDR3 has 13 residues.

The CDR3 loop is CASSLEDRGRNYEQYF. The CDR3 DNA follows: TGTGCCAGCAGCTTGGAGGACAGGGGGCGTAACTACGAGCAGTACTTC. The chain uses TRBV11-3 and TRBJ2-7; 11 bases map to TRBD1. The germline V gene encodes CDR1 SGHNT and CDR2 YENEEA. This CDR3 region has 16 residues. The ends lost 3 bases at V and 3 bases at J; junction bases unmatched: 7.

This clone was detected only once. The gene calls are TRBV3-1 (or the pseudogene TRBV3-2) and TRBJ2-5; D is possibly TRBD2 (5 bases). V lost 1 base to trimming and J lost 4 bases, with 22 bases between them. CDR1 is LGHDT and CDR2 is YNNKEL in the germline V gene (reference sequence). The CDR3 runs to 18 residues. In nucleotides, the CDR3 is TGTGCCAGCAGCCAAGGAAGGCTCATGGGAGATCCCACAGAGACCCAGTACTTC. This encodes CASSQGRLMGDPTETQYF.

The genes are TRBV19 and TRBJ2-7; TRBD2 agrees at 8 bases. The CDR3 runs 14 residues. Germline V CDR1 and CDR2: LNHDA, SQIVND (reference sequence). J gave up 5 bases and V 3 bases, and 6 bases lay outside the gene matches. The CDR3 loop is CASSMSREAHEQYF. The CDR3 coding sequence is TGTGCCAGTAGTATGTCGCGGGAGGCCCACGAGCAGTACTTC.